The TCR beta chain under discussion was sequenced for a study of T cell changes during pregnancy in multiple sclerosis. The germline V gene has CDR1 GTSNPN and CDR2 SVGIG (reference sequence). This CDR3 has 13 amino acids. V lost 7 bases to trimming and J lost 2 bases; unmatched junction nucleotides: 7. Libraries were prepared by immunoSEQ multiplex PCR; TCRdb keeps only in-frame clonotypes and omits some of them. The data contain about 110,000 clones, 85% to 95% of them singletons. Here the sequenced sample was peripheral blood, taken in the third trimester of pregnancy. This chain joins TRBV30 and TRBJ2-7, with 8 positions matching TRBD1. This receptor was taken from a female donor in good health, enrolled as a control in a pregnancy study. Here the CDR3 DNA reads TGTGCCTTCGGACAGGGATGGACCTACGAGCAGTACTTC. The encoded protein is CAFGQGWTYEQYF.